This T cell receptor (beta chain) was sequenced for a study of response to subunit inactivated influenza vaccine. MiXCR, run by TCRdb on the RT-PCR reads, gives a single entry per CDR3 protein. The table has approximately 500,000 distinct CDR3 sequences, under 25% seen once; the top ten hold approximately 3%. The CDR3 contains 14 residues. With 0 bases removed from V and 8 bases from J, the gap between germline ends came to 9 bases. CDR1 SGHRS and CDR2 YFSETQ come from the germline V gene. These data were also reused for a study on T cells expressing NK-cell markers. This second study says: UMI-tagged 5'RACE template switching yielded the TCR beta cDNA. The eight sequenced donors comprised seven who were HCMV-seropositive and one who was seronegative. Alpha-beta TCR T cells were the sole sorting target in several experiments, owing to an anti-gamma-delta TCR antibody. More than five donors had dominant NKG2C+ clonotypes that comprised about 1.0-8% of their CD8+ T cells. Leadership of the CD3+CD56-NKG2C+ fraction also belonged to these clonotypes in four donors.

The sequencing used CD4+ T cells sorted from PBMCs, collected roughly 13 days after vaccination. The receptor's source is a man aged 50 to 59 who received an inactivated influenza vaccine. This chain uses TRBV5-1 with TRBJ1-6, with D possibly TRBD1 on 5 matching bases. The CDR3 here is CASSLGGMDSPLHF. CDR3 sequence (DNA): TGCGCCAGCAGCTTGGGGGGGATGGATTCACCCCTCCACTTT.